This T cell receptor (beta chain) is from a study of blood T cell repertoires in COVID-19. Across over 20 US areas, participants ranged in age from roughly 18 to 89 years. Symptom resolution, clearance, or two negative PCRs marked the recovered donors of Cohort 3. CDR3 size: 12 residues. Germline V gene lookup returns CDR1 SGHTA and CDR2 FQGNSA. V lost 5 bases and J lost 9, with 13 bases in between. Original handling: Reference gene primer amplification gave estimated nucleated cell counts. Sequencing used immunoSEQ multiplex PCR; TCRdb keeps in-frame clones, though not all of them. Clone size and the V and J calls come from that table; the DNA yielded D and trimming. Here the sample spans 130,000 or so clones, around 84% being singletons.

Sequencing used PBMCs or T cells enriched from blood (not recorded which). The sequence was obtained from a young woman who had recovered from COVID-19. The rearrangement uses TRBV7-2 and TRBJ1-2, with a weak D call TRBD1 (5 bases). CDR3 loop: CASSPRDFRYTF. The CDR3 region has the DNA TGTGCCAGCAGCCCGAGGGACTTCCGCTACACCTTC. The full variable domain, its missing parts supplied by reference TRBV7-2 and TRBJ1-2, is GAGVSQSPSNKVTEKGKDVELRCDPISGHTALYWYRQSLGQGLEFLIYFQGNSAPDKSGLPSDRFSAERTGGSVSTLTIQRTQQEDSAVYLCASSPRDFRYTFGSGTRLTVV.